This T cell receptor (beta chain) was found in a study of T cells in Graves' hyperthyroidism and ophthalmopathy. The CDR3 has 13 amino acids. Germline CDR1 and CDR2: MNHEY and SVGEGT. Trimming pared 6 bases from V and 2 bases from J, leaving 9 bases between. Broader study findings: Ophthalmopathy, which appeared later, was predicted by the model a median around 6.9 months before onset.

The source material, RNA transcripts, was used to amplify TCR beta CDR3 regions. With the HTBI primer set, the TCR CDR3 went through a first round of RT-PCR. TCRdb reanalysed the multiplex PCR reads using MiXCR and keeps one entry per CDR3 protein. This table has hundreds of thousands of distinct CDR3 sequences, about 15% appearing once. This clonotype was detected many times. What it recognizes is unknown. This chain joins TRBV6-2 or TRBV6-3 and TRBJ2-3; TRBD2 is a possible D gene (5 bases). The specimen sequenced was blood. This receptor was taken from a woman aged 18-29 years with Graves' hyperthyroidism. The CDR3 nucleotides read TGTGCCAGCAGGGCTAGCAACACAGATACGCAGTATTTT. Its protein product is CASRASNTDTQYF.